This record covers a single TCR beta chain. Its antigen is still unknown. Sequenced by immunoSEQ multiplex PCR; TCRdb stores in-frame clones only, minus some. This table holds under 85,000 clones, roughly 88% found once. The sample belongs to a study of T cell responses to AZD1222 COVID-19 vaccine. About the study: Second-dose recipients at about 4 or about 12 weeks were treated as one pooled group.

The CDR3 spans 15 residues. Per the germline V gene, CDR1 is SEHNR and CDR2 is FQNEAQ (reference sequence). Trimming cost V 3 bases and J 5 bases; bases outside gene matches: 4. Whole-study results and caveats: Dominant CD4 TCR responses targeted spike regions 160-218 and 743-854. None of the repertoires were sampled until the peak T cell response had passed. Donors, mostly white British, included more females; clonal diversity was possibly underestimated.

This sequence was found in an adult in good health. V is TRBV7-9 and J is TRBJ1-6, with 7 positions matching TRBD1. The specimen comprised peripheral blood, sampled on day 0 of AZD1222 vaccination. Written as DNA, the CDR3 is TGTGCCAGCAGCTTCGGGACAGCCGATAATTCACCCCTCCACTTT. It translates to CASSFGTADNSPLHF.